In this sample, the clone carrying this T cell receptor (beta chain) turned up once. What it binds is not known. The ends were cut back, 1 base at V and 0 bases at J, with 8 bases in the middle. The CDR3 totals 15 residues. Per the germline V gene, CDR1 is SEHNR and CDR2 is FQNEAQ (reference sequence). Use of 60 Vbeta and 13 Jbeta primers characterized the PCR. Repertoires were generated with immunoSEQ multiplex PCR, while TCRdb's copy carries only in-frame clones and drops some. This table has around 130,000 clones, around 73% appearing once. This record comes from a study of cytomegalovirus exposure and HLA in healthy donors. Study outcomes and limitations: Later analysis identified 17,000 or so TCR beta sequences associated with HLA alleles, using a false discovery rate threshold of 0.05. There were several of the most significant clusters that appeared linked to common viral pathogens in a later analysis. In vitro confirmation showed a few CMV-associated chains to be CMV antigen specific. Cytomegalovirus association was assigned to about 150 TCR beta chains.

The chain has TRBV7-9 and TRBJ2-3, with D tentatively TRBD1 (6 bases). The TCR was taken from a human donor in good health. The sequenced sample was PBMCs. The CDR3 here is CASSLEGVSTDTQYF. As DNA, the CDR3 is TGTGCCAGCAGCTTAGAGGGGGTAAGCACAGATACGCAGTATTTT.